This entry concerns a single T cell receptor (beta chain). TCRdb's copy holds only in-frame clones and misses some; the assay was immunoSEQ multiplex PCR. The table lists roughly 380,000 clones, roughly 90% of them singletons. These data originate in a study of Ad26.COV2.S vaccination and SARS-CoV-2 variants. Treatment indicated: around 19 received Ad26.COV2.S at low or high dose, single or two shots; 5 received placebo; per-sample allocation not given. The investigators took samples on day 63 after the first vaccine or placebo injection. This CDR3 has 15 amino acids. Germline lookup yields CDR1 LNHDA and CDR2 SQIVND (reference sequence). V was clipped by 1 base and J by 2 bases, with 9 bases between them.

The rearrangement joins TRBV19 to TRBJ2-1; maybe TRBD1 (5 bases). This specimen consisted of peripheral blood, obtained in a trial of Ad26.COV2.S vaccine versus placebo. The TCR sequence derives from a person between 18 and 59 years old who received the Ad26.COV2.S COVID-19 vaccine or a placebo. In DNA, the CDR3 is TGTGCCAGTAGTATAGTAGCAGGGCCCTACAATGAGCAGTTCTTC. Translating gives CASSIVAGPYNEQFF.